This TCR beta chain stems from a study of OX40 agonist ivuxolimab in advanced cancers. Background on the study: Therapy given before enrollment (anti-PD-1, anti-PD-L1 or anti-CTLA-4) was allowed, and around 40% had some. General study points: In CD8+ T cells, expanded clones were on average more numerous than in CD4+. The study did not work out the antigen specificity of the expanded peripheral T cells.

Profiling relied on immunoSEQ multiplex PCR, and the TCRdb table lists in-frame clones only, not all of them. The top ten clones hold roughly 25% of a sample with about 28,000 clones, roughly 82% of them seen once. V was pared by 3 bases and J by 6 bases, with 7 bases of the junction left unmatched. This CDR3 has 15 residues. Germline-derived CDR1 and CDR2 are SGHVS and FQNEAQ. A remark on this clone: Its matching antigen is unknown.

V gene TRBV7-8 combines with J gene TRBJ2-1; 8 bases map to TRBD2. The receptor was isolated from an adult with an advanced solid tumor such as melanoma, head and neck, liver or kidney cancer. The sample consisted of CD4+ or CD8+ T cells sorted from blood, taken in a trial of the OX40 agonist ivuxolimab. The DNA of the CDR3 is TGTGCCAGCAGCTTGAGCGGGAGTAGTTTCAATGAGCAGTTCTTC. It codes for CASSLSGSSFNEQFF.